This TCR beta chain was observed in a study of beta chain features in type 1 diabetes. The single heparinised draw taken from each donor contained around 110 mL of blood on average. The V gene end was trimmed by 5 bases and the J gene end by 0 bases; junction bases not matched to a gene: 10. The germline gives CDR1 LNHDA, CDR2 SQIVND (reference sequence). This CDR3 has 18 amino acids. Investigators reverse transcribed all isolated RNA, so they sequenced expressed TCRB transcripts. Assay used: immunoSEQ multiplex PCR; TCRdb lists only in-frame clones, some missing. Among about 340,000 clones listed, 6.5% to 10% were seen once.

This clonotype was sampled from a woman under 30 in good health. This chain connects TRBV19 to TRBJ1-1, with 12 bases aligning to TRBD1. Specimen: central memory CD4+ T cells from blood. The CDR3 here is CASSRTGTGGSMNTEAFF. The DNA for the CDR3 is TGTGCCAGTAGTCGTACCGGGACAGGGGGCTCAATGAACACTGAAGCTTTCTTT.